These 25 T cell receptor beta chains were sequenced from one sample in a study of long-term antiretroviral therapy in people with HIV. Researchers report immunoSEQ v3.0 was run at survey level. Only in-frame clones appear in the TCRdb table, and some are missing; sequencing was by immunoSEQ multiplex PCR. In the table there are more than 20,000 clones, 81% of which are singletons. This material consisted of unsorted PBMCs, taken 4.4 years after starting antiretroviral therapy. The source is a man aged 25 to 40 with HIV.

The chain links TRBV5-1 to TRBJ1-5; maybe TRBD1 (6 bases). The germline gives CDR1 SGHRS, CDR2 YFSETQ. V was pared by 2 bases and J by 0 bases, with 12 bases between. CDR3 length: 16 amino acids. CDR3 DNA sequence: TGCGCCAGCAGCTTCAGGGGAGATAATAGCAATCAGCCCCAGCATTTT. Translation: CASSFRGDNSNQPQHF.

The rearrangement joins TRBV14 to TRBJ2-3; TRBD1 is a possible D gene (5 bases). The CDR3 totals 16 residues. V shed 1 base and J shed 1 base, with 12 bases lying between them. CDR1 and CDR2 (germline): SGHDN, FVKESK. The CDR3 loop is CASSQGKGVGTDTQYF. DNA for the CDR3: TGTGCCAGCAGCCAAGGAAAAGGGGTGGGCACAGATACGCAGTATTTT. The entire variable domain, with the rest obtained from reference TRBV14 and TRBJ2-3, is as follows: EAGVTQFPSHSVIEKGQTVTLRCDPISGHDNLYWYRRVMGKEIKFLLHFVKESKQDESGMPNNRFLAERTGGTYSTLKVQPAELEDSGVYFCASSQGKGVGTDTQYFGPGTRLTVL.

CDR3 loop: CASSLSQIPEAFF. The CDR3 coding sequence is TGTGCCAGCAGCTTGAGTCAGATTCCTGAAGCTTTCTTT. The gene calls are TRBV5-6 and TRBJ1-1; D remains ambiguous. The CDR3 loop spans 13 amino acids. Looked up from germline, CDR1 is SGHDT and CDR2 is YYEEEE. V dropped 1 base and J dropped 6 bases, with 10 bases sitting between them.

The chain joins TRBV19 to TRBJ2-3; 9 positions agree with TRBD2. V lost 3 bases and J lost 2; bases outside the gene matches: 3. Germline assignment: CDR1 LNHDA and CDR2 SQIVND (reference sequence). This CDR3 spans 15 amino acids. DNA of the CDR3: TGTGCCAGTAGTATGGCGGGGGGGAACACAGATACGCAGTATTTT. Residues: CASSMAGGNTDTQYF.

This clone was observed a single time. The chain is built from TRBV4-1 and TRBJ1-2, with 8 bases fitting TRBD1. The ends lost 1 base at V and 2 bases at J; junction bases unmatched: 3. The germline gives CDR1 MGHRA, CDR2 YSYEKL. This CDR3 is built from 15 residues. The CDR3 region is CASSQGTGPNYGYTF. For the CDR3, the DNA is TGCGCCAGCAGCCAAGGGACAGGGCCGAACTATGGCTACACCTTC.

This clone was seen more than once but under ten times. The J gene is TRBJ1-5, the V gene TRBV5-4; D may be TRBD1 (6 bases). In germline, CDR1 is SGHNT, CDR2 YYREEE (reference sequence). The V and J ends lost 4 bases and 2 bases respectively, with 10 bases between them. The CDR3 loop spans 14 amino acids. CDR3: CASSEGGGNQPQHF. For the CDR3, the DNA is TGTGCCAGCAGCGAAGGGGGTGGCAATCAGCCCCAGCATTTT.

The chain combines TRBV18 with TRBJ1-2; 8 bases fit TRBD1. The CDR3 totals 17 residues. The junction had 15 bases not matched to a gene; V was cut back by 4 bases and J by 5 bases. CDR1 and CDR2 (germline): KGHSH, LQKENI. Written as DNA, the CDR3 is TGTGCCAGCTCACGTAAGGGACAGGTTGGAAAAGGGTATGGCTACACCTTC. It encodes CASSRKGQVGKGYGYTF.

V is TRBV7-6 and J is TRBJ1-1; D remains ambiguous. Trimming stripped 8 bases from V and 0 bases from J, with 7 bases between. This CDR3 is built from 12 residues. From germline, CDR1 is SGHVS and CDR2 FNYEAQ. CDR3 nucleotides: TGTGCCAGCGGCAACATGAACACTGAAGCTTTCTTT. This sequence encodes CASGNMNTEAFF.

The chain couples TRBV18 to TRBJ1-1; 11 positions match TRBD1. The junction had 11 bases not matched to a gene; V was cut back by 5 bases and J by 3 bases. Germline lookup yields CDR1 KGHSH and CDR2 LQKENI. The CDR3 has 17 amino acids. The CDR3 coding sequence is TGTGCCAGCTCAAGAGCTAGGACAGGGGGCATGCACACTGAAGCTTTCTTT. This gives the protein CASSRARTGGMHTEAFF.

The CDR3 region has the DNA TGTGCCAGCAGTTACGAGACAGGTCCCACCGGGGAGCTGTTTTTT. Its translation: CASSYETGPTGELFF. The chain joins TRBV2 to TRBJ2-2, with D perhaps matching TRBD1 (6 bases). The CDR3 is 15 amino acids. Germline V gene lookup returns CDR1 SNHLY and CDR2 FYNNEI. With 5 bases removed from V and 4 bases from J, the gap between germline ends came to 14 bases.

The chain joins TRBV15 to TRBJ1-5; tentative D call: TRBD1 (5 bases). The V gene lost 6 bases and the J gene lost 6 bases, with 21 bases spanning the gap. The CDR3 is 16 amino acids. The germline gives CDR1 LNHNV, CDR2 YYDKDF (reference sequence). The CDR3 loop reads CATSKRGRGGVQPQHF. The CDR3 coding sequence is TGTGCCACCAGTAAACGGGGCCGGGGAGGTGTTCAGCCCCAGCATTTT.

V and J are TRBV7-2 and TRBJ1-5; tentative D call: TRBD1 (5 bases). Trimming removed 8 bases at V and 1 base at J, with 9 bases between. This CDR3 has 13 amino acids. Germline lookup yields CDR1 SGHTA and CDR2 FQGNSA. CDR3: CASGDRSNQPQHF. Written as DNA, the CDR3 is TGTGCCAGCGGGGACCGGAGCAATCAGCCCCAGCATTTT. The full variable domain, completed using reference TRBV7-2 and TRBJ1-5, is GAGVSQSPSNKVTEKGKDVELRCDPISGHTALYWYRQSLGQGLEFLIYFQGNSAPDKSGLPSDRFSAERTGGSVSTLTIQRTQQEDSAVYLCASGDRSNQPQHFGDGTRLSIL.

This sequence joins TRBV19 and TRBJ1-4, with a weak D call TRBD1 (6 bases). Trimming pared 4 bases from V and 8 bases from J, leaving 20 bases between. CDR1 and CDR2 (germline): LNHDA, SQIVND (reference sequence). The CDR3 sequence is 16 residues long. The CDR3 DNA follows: TGTGCCAGTAGTACCGGTCTTCAGGGGAAAAGAGAAAAACTGTTTTTT. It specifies CASSTGLQGKREKLFF.

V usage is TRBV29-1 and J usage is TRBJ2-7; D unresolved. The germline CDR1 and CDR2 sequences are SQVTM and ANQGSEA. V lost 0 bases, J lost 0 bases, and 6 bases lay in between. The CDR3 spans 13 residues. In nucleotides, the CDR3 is TGCAGCGTTGAAGAGGGAAGCTCCTACGAGCAGTACTTC. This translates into CSVEEGSSYEQYF.

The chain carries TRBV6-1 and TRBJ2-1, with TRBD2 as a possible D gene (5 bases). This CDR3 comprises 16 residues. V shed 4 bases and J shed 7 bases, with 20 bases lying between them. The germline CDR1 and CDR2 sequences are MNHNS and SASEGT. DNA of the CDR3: TGTGCCAGCAGTGGGTGGGCCGGTGAGGGCATAAATGAGCAGTTCTTC. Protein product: CASSGWAGEGINEQFF.

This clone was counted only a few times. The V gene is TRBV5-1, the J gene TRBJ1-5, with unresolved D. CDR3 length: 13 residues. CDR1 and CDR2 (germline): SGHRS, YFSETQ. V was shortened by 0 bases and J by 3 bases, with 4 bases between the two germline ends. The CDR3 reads CASSLGLNQPQHF. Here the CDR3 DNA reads TGCGCCAGCAGCTTGGGACTCAATCAGCCCCAGCATTTT.

The CDR3 coding sequence is TGTGCCCTCTCCTCCGGACGGTTGAAAGGCTACACCTTC. Amino acids: CALSSGRLKGYTF. The chain employs TRBV6-6 and TRBJ1-2; D ambiguous. The CDR3 length is 13 residues. Germline CDR1 and CDR2: MNHNY and SVGAGI (reference sequence). Trimming left V 11 bases short and J 8 bases short, with 21 bases between.

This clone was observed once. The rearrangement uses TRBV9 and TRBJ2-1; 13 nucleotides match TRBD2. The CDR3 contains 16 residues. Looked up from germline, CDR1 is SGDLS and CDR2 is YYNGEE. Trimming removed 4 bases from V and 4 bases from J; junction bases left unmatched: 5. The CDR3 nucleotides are TGTGCCAGCAGCCCTGGACTAGCGGGGGCGTACAATGAGCAGTTCTTC. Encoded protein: CASSPGLAGAYNEQFF.

The CDR3 bases are TGTGCCAGCAGCCCAAATACAGGGGTTGGCGAGCAGTACTTC. Amino acid sequence: CASSPNTGVGEQYF. The rearrangement uses TRBV7-6 and TRBJ2-7; TRBD1 agrees at 7 bases. Germline CDR1 and CDR2: SGHVS and FNYEAQ. V trimming: 5 bases; J trimming: 6 bases; junction bases outside the gene matches: 10. The CDR3 sequence is 14 residues long.

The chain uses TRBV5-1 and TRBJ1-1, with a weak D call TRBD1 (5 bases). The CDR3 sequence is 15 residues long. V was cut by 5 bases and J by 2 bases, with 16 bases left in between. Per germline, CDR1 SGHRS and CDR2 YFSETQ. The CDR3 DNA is TGCGCCAGCAGTTGGGACGGATCGGGTAACACTGAAGCTTTCTTT. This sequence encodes CASSWDGSGNTEAFF.

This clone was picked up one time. CDR3 bases: TGTGCCAGCAGCTTAGCGTTAGGTGTCACTGAAGCTTTCTTT. Translated, it gives CASSLALGVTEAFF. The chain uses TRBV7-6 and TRBJ1-1; no definite D call. This CDR3 comprises 14 residues. V was clipped by 0 bases and J by 4 bases, with 9 bases between them. Germline assignment: CDR1 SGHVS and CDR2 FNYEAQ.

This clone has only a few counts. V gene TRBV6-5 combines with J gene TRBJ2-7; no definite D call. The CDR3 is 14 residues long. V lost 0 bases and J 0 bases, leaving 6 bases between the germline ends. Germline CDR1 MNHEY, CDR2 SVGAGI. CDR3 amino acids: CASSYSGSSYEQYF. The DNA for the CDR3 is TGTGCCAGCAGTTACTCAGGCAGCTCCTACGAGCAGTACTTC.

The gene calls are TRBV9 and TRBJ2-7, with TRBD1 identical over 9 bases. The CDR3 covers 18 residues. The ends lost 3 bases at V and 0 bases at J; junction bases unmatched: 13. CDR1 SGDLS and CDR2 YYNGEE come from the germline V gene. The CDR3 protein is CASSGGDREEWGSYEQYF. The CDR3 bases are TGTGCCAGCAGCGGGGGGGACAGGGAGGAGTGGGGCTCCTACGAGCAGTACTTC.

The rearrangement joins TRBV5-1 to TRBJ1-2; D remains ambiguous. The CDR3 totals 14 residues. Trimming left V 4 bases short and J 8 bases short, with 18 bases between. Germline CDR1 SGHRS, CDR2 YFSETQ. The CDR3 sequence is CASSPDRVGVGYTF. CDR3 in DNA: TGCGCCAGCAGCCCTGATCGGGTGGGTGTCGGCTACACCTTC.

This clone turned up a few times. CDR3: CASSQAHSGGADEQFF. The CDR3 region has the DNA TGTGCCAGCAGCCAAGCACATAGCGGGGGGGCAGATGAGCAGTTCTTC. The J gene is TRBJ2-1, the V gene TRBV4-2, with 11 bases that match TRBD2. CDR1 and CDR2 (germline): LGHNA, YNFKEQ. V trimming: 1 base; J trimming: 8 bases; junction bases outside the gene matches: 7. This CDR3 contains 16 residues.